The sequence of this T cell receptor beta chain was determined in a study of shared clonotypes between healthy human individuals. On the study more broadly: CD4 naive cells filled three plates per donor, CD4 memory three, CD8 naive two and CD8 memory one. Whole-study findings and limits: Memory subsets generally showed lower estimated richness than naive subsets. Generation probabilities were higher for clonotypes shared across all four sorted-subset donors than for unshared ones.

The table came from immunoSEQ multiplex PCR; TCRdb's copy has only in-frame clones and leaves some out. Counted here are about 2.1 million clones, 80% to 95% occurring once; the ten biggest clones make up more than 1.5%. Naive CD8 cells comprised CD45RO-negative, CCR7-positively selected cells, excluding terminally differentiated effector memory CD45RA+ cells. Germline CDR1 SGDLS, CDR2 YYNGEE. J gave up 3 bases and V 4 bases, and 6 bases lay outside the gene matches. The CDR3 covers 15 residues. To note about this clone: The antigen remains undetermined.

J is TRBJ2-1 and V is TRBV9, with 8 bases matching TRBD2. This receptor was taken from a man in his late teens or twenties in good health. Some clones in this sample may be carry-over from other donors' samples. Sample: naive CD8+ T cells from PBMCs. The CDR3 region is CASSPGRVGYNEQFF. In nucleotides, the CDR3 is TGTGCCAGCAGCCCCGGGAGGGTGGGCTACAATGAGCAGTTCTTC.